The present T cell receptor beta chain was sequenced within a study of T cell repertoires in cytomegalovirus infection. Study information: The public TCR beta signatures pointed to both CMV infection and matching HLA type. Findings and caveats of the study: Predominance within the ex vivo response was attributable to HLA-C-restricted CMV-specific TCR beta clonotypes. Identification of carriers of CMV plus the relevant HLA was achieved through cumulative public TCR beta family frequency.

J gave up 2 bases and V 2 bases, and 10 bases lay outside the gene matches. The germline V gene encodes CDR1 SGHVS and CDR2 FQNEAQ. CDR3 length: 17 residues. Each CDR3 protein gets one entry after TCRdb re-called the reads with MiXCR. Of 400,000 to 550,000 distinct CDR3 sequences in the sample, 11% are singletons; the top ten hold more than 8.5%. There are many counts of this clonotype. Its cognate antigen is unknown. Material for sequencing was PBMCs. The clonotype originates from a human donor in good health (CMV status not recorded). Some clones in this sample may be carry-over from other donors' samples. The chain uses TRBV7-8 and TRBJ2-5, with 8 bases fitting TRBD1. CDR3 bases: TGTGCCAGCAGCTTACCCGCGCCCGGGACAGGACAAGAGACCCAGTACTTC. Translated: CASSLPAPGTGQETQYF. The full variable domain, completed using reference TRBV7-8 and TRBJ2-5, is GAGVSQSPRYKVAKRGQDVALRCDPISGHVSLFWYQQALGQGPEFLTYFQNEAQLDKSGLPSDRFFAERPEGSVSTLKIQRTQQEDSAVYLCASSLPAPGTGQETQYFGPGTRLLVL.